The T cell receptor beta chain under discussion was sequenced for a study of T-cell reconstitution after alpha-beta-depleted transplantation in children. General study findings and limits: Certain patients had high TCRbeta diversity at day 60, and it came from recipient T cells and thymic progenitors that survived. T-cell counts and diversity at one year post-transplant came mainly from newly produced T cells. Several hundred graft clones that had expanded were reportedly the source of alpha-beta T cells about two months after transplant.

The CDR3 is 14 amino acids. V shed 5 bases, J shed 4 bases, and the junction held 4 bases outside the gene matches. In germline, CDR1 is SNHLY, CDR2 FYNNEI. In the case of this clonotype: Its target is unknown.

Unique molecular identifiers featured in how the TCRbeta library was prepared. MiXCR was run by TCRdb on the PCR reads, yielding one entry per CDR3 protein. The sample carries about 98,000 distinct CDR3 sequences, 23% recorded once. The chain has TRBV2 and TRBJ2-2, with 7 bases fitting TRBD2. The source material was PBMCs, sampled before TCRalphabeta/CD19-depleted stem cell transplant. This TCR derives from a boy between 2 and 10 years old with acute lymphoblastic leukemia, due to receive a stem cell transplant. This CDR3 reads CASSPLAVTGELFF. CDR3 bases: TGTGCCAGCAGTCCCCTAGCGGTCACCGGGGAGCTGTTTTTT.